The 2 T cell receptor beta chains presented below share a single source sample, sequenced in a study of Tregs in tolerant kidney transplant recipients. The nonmyeloablative bone marrow transplants came from related graft donors, with transient mixed chimerism. Here immunoSEQ multiplex PCR was the method, and the copy in TCRdb shows in-frame clones only, minus some. With under 35,000 clones in the sample, the ten largest clones hold about 1.9%. This material consisted of CD4+ T cells from blood (PBMCs), taken 24 months after the transplant. The source is a human patient who received a combined kidney and bone marrow transplant. Some of the T cells may derive from the graft donor.

Details on this clone: The read halts 3 residues ahead of the CDR3 end, with the missing end drawn from the germline J gene. The chain is built from TRBV5-1 and TRBJ2-5, with 9 bases identical to TRBD1. The trim removed 0 bases at V and 1 base at J, leaving 1 base unmatched. The CDR3 covers 15 residues. CDR1 is SGHRS, CDR2 YFSETQ, per germline. This chain's CDR3 is CASSLEGQGQETQYF. The sequenced part of the CDR3 DNA is TGCGCCAGCAGCTTGGAGGGACAGGGCCAAGAGACC.

A note on this clone: The read terminates 3 residues ahead of where the CDR3 ends, so the germline J gene completes it. The rearrangement uses TRBV11-3 and TRBJ2-4; no clear D gene. The germline V gene has CDR1 SGHNT and CDR2 YENEEA. The CDR3 extends over 13 amino acids. V gave up 5 bases and J gave up 3 bases, with 8 bases separating them. This CDR3 reads CASSDTSKNIQYF. The CDR3 DNA, read in part, is TGTGCCAGCAGCGACACCAGCAAAAACATT.